The clone carrying this T cell receptor beta chain was detected a few times. No antigen is known for it. RNA transcripts yielded amplified TCR beta CDR3 regions. The primer set for the first-round RT-PCR of the TCR CDR3 was HTBI. TCRdb used MiXCR to reprocess the multiplex PCR reads, holding one entry per CDR3 protein. Among about 700,000 distinct CDR3 sequences listed, around 15% were seen once. The data originate from a study of T cells in Graves' hyperthyroidism and ophthalmopathy. Study-wide results and caveats: A model built on 13 V-J features separated ophthalmopathy from stable hyperthyroidism.

Newly diagnosed hyperthyroidism, duration under 2 months, in patients aged 18 to 65. This CDR3 is built from 16 residues. CDR1 and CDR2 (germline): MNHEY, SVGAGI. After removal of 4 bases from V and 6 bases from J, the junction contained 11 bases not matched to a gene. This TCR derives from a woman between 18 and 29 years old with Graves' hyperthyroidism. Specimen: blood. The chain combines TRBV6-5 with TRBJ1-4, with TRBD1 matching over 7 bases. This chain's CDR3 is CASSWGGQKGDEKLFF. Here the CDR3 DNA reads TGTGCCAGCAGTTGGGGGGGACAGAAAGGAGATGAAAAACTGTTTTTT.